This T cell receptor (beta chain) was profiled in a study of metastatic and nonmetastatic thyroid tumors. At the level of the study: Repertoires from malignant and benign thyroid patients were compared across blood and tumor or nodule tissue.

Germline V CDR1 and CDR2: MGHDK, SYGVNS. V lost 6 bases, J lost 3 bases, and 16 bases lay in between. This CDR3 has 15 amino acids. Until they underwent thyroid surgery, no patient had received any treatment. TCRdb re-processed the PCR reads through MiXCR. The sample yields approximately 37,000 clones, 20% to 25% seen once. This chain connects TRBV25-1 to TRBJ2-3; D is uncertain. Sequencing used tumor tissue. The TCR comes from a male donor with papillary thyroid cancer or a benign thyroid nodule (not recorded which). Some clones in this sample may be carry-over from other donors' samples. The CDR3: CASSPSLRKTDTQYF. CDR3 nucleotide sequence: TGTGCCAGCAGCCCCTCCCTAAGGAAGACAGATACGCAGTATTTT. The full variable domain, rest sourced from reference TRBV25-1 and TRBJ2-3, is EADIYQTPRYLVIGTGKKITLECSQTMGHDKMYWYQQDPGMELHLIHYSYGVNSTEKGDLSSESTVSRIRTEHFPLTLESARPSHTSQYLCASSPSLRKTDTQYFGPGTRLTVL.